Below, one T cell receptor beta chain is given with its context. Its antigen is undetermined. A read error is possible here, since a much larger clone lies one base away. Co-extracting RNA and DNA was done with about 18-33 mg of unsorted bulk tissue as input. Donors were untreated and chronically infected with HBV. Every tumor yielded five separate sampled regions. The data were taken from a study of tumor-infiltrating lymphocytes in primary liver carcinoma. TCR beta cDNA was made from 400 to 600 ng total RNA with a constant-region primer. Three-round nested multiplex PCR performed with slightly modified ARM-PCR produced the TCR beta libraries. Amplification in the first two PCR rounds was performed using TRBV1-TRBV30 forward primers and a C-beta reverse primer for 10 cycles each. TCRdb reanalysed the multiplex PCR reads using MiXCR and keeps one entry per CDR3 protein. This sample carries roughly 120,000 distinct CDR3 sequences, 60% to 80% of them seen once, and the ten largest clones take roughly 8%.

Study-level results: A significantly higher top-250-clone fraction was found in tumors than in blood (p = 0.039).

The CDR3 totals 12 residues. Germline CDR1 is SQVTM and CDR2 is ANQGSEA. The V call is TRBV29-1, the J call TRBJ2-7, with 9 positions matching TRBD1. This sequence was found in a woman aged 55-70 years with primary liver carcinoma and hepatitis B virus infection. Sequencing was done on a sample of liver tumor tissue from sampling region 3. Subset described: tumor region T3, left-lateral pole. The CDR3 nucleotides read TGCAACGTTCGGACAGGGGTTAACGAGCAGTACTTC. As protein: CNVRTGVNEQYF.